This T cell receptor beta chain stems from a study of T cell changes during pregnancy in multiple sclerosis. The CDR3 consists of 16 residues. The ends were cut back, 5 bases at V and 1 base at J, with 17 bases in the middle. Germline V gene sequence: CDR1 SGHTA, CDR2 FQGNSA. Here immunoSEQ multiplex PCR was the method, and the copy in TCRdb shows in-frame clones only, minus some. The sample lists around 69,000 clones; roughly nine tenths were seen once. This sample comprised CD8+ T cells from peripheral blood mononuclear cells, obtained before pregnancy. This sequence joins TRBV7-2 and TRBJ1-1; no clear D. This TCR came from a female donor with multiple sclerosis, enrolled in a pregnancy study. CDR3 sequence (DNA): TGTGCCAGCAGCCCCCGGAGGTCCCCCGGGAACACTGAAGCTTTCTTT. Translated, it gives CASSPRRSPGNTEAFF.